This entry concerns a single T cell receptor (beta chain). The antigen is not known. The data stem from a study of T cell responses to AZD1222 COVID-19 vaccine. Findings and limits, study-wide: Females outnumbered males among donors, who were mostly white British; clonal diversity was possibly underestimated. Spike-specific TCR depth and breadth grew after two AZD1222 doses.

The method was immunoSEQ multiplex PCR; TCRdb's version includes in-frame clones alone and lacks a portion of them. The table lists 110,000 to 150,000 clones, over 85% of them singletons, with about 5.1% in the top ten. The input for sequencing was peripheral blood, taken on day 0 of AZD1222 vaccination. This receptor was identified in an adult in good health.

The CDR3 loop reads CASSPWAYNEQFF. The CDR3 nucleotides read TGTGCCAGCAGCCCCTGGGCCTACAATGAGCAGTTCTTC. The rearrangement links TRBV28 to TRBJ2-1; D uncertain. This CDR3 spans 13 amino acids. Germline assignment: CDR1 MDHEN and CDR2 SYDVKM. The V and J ends lost 6 bases and 2 bases respectively, with 8 bases between them.